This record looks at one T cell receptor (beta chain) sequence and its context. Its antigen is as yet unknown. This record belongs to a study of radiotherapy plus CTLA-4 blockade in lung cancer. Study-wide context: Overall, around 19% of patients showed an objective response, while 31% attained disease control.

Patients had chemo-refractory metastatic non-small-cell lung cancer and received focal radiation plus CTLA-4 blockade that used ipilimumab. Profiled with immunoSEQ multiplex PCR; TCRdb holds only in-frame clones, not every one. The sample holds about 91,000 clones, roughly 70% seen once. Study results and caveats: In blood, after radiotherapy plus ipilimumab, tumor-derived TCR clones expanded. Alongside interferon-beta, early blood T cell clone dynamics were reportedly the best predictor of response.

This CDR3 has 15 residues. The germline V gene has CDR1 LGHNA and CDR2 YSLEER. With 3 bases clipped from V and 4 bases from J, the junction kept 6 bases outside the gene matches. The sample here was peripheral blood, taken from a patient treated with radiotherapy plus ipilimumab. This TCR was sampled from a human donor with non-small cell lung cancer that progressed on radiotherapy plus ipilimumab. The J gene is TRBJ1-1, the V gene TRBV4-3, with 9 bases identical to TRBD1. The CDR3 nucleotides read TGCGCCAGCAGCCACGGACAGGGGAAAGGCACTGAAGCTTTCTTT. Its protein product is CASSHGQGKGTEAFF.